The clone carrying this T cell receptor (beta chain) has just a few counts. What it recognizes is unknown. The CDR3 end shows no conserved phenylalanine or tryptophan, and so a read error is likely. This entry is derived from a study of metastatic and nonmetastatic thyroid tumors. Study-wide background: A comparison of repertoires was made across blood and tumor or nodule tissue from malignant and benign thyroid patients.

Study outcomes and limitations: In blood and tumor, TCR beta diversity was reportedly significantly higher in malignant thyroid tumors than in benign nodules.

Nobody among the patients had been given any treatment before thyroid surgery. Source study methods: CDR3 differences across clinicopathological groups were used to build a distant-metastasis classifier for papillary thyroid cancer. MiXCR reprocessed the PCR reads for TCRdb. These V and J calls are TCRdb output, not the study's own analysis. This sample carries over 20,000 clones, approximately 24% of them seen once, and the ten largest clones take 18%. The sequenced sample consisted of blood. The clonotype originates from a male donor with papillary thyroid cancer or a benign thyroid nodule (not recorded which). Some clones in this sample may be carry-over from other donors' samples.

CDR3 residues: CASSYSRLASYEQYP. The CDR3 nucleotides are TGTGCCAGCAGTTACTCACGGCTAGCGAGCTACGAGCAGTACCCC. The chain combines TRBV6-2 or TRBV6-3 with TRBJ2-7, with D perhaps matching TRBD2 (6 bases). Trimming removed 0 bases from V and 3 bases from J, with 12 bases in between. The germline CDR1 and CDR2 sequences are MNHEY and SVGEGT. The CDR3 totals 15 residues.